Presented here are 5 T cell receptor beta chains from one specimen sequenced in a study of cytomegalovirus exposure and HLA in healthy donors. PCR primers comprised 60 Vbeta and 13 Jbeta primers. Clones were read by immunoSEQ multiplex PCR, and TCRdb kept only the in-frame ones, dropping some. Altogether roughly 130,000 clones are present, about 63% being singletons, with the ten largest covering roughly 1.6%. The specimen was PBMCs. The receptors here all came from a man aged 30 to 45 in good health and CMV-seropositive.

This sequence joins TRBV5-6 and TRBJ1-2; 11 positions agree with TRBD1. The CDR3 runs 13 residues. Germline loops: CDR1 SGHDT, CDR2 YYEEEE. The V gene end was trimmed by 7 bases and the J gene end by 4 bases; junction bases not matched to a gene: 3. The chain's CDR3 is CASGTGGVYGYTF. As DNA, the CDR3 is TGTGCCAGCGGGACAGGGGGGGTCTATGGCTACACCTTC.

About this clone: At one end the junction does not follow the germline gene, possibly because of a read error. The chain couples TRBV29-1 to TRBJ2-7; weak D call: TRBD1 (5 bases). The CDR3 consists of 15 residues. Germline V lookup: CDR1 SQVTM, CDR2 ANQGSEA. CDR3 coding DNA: TGCAGCGTCGAAATATGGACCAGGGCCTCCTCCGAGCAGTACTTC. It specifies CSVEIWTRASSEQYF.

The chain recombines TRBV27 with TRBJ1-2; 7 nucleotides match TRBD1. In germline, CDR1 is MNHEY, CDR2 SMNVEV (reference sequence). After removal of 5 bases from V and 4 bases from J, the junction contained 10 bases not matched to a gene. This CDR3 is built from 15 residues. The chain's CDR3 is CASSPTGAPTYGYTF. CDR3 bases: TGTGCCAGCAGTCCTACAGGGGCCCCAACCTATGGCTACACCTTC.

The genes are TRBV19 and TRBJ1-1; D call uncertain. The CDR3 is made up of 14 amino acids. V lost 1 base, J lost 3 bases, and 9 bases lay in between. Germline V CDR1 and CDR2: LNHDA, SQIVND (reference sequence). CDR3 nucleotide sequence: TGTGCCAGTAGTATAGCAGTCATTTACACTGAAGCTTTCTTT. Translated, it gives CASSIAVIYTEAFF.

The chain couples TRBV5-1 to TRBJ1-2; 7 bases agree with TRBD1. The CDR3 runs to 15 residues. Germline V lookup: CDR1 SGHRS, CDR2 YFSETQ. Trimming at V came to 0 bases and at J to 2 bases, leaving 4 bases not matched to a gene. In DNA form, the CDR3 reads TGCGCCAGCAGCTTGGGGGACAGAAGAAACTATGGCTACACCTTC. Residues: CASSLGDRRNYGYTF.